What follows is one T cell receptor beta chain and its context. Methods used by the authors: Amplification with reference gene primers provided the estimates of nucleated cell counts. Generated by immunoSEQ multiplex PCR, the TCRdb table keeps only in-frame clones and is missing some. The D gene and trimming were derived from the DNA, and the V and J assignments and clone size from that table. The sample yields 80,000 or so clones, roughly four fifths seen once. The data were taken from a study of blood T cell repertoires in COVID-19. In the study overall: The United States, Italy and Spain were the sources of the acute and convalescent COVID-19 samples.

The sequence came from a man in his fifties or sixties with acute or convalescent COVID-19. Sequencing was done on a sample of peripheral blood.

This chain's CDR3 is CASRIGSAVSAAAFF. Here the CDR3 DNA reads TGTGCCAGCAGGATTGGCTCAGCAGTTTCCGCGGCTGCTTTCTTT. The gene calls are TRBV5-6 and TRBJ1-1; D remains ambiguous. The germline V gene encodes CDR1 SGHDT and CDR2 YYEEEE. V was shortened by 5 bases and J by 11 bases, with 25 bases between the two germline ends. This CDR3 is built from 15 residues.